Listed below are T cell receptor beta chains from one sample, sequenced in a study of chemoradiotherapy in HPV16-positive cancers. The table came from immunoSEQ multiplex PCR; TCRdb's copy has only in-frame clones and leaves some out. The sample carries about 3,500 clones, about four fifths recorded once. The sequences come from tumor tissue, collected from a patient who underwent chemoradiotherapy. These receptors came from a human donor with HPV-associated anogenital cancer. The CDR3 runs from the conserved cysteine through the conserved F or W. D genes are given only for firm matches. Part of the rows lack a size; the others show once, few, many or a class for expanded clones.

v_call: TRBV7-2
clone_size: .
j_call: TRBJ1-5
d_call: TRBD1
cdr3_nt: TGTGCCAGCAGCTTAAGACAGGGAGGATTGGGGAATCAGCCCCAGCATTTT
cdr3_aa: CASSLRQGGLGNQPQHF

v_call: TRBV9
clone_size: .
j_call: TRBJ2-1
d_call: .
cdr3_nt: TGTGCCAGCAGCGTAGCGGGAGCCACCTACAATGAGCAGTTCTTC
cdr3_aa: CASSVAGATYNEQFF

v_call: TRBV13
clone_size: .
j_call: TRBJ2-5
d_call: .
cdr3_nt: TGTGCCAGCAGCTTACAGGAGACCCAGTACTTC
cdr3_aa: CASSLQETQYF

v_call: TRBV7-3
clone_size: .
j_call: TRBJ2-2
d_call: TRBD2
cdr3_nt: TGTGCCAGCAGCCCGGGGGGACTAGCGGGAGGTGATGGCGGGGAGCTGTTTTTT
cdr3_aa: CASSPGGLAGGDGGELFF

v_call: TRBV5-6
clone_size: .
j_call: TRBJ1-1
d_call: .
cdr3_nt: TGTGCCAGCAGCGGTGCCAGCAACACTGAAGCTTTCTTT
cdr3_aa: CASSGASNTEAFF

v_call: TRBV5-6
clone_size: .
j_call: TRBJ2-3
d_call: TRBD2
cdr3_nt: TGTGCCAGCAGCTTGGACCTAGCGGGAGCCAGCAGAGATACGCAGTATTTT
cdr3_aa: CASSLDLAGASRDTQYF

v_call: TRBV30
clone_size: .
j_call: TRBJ2-7
d_call: .
cdr3_nt: TGTGCCTGGAATCCCTTGGGGGGAACCTACGAGCAGTACTTC
cdr3_aa: CAWNPLGGTYEQYF

v_call: TRBV29-1
clone_size: few
j_call: TRBJ2-7
d_call: TRBD2
cdr3_nt: TGCAGCGTTGAAGATCTTGGGACTAGCTCGCTAGAGCAGTACTTC
cdr3_aa: CSVEDLGTSSLEQYF

v_call: TRBV10-1
clone_size: .
j_call: TRBJ1-1
d_call: .
cdr3_nt: TGCGCCAGCAGCCCGTCTCGCAACCCTGAAGCTTTCTTT
cdr3_aa: CASSPSRNPEAFF

v_call: TRBV15
clone_size: .
j_call: TRBJ1-5
d_call: .
cdr3_nt: TGTGCCACGGCCGGGGGAGGGGGTCAGCCCCAGCATTTT
cdr3_aa: CATAGGGGQPQHF

v_call: TRBV6-5
clone_size: few
j_call: TRBJ1-4
d_call: .
cdr3_nt: TGTGCCAGCGCCCTAAGGCGTGCGACTAATGAAAAACTGTTTTTT
cdr3_aa: CASALRRATNEKLFF

v_call: TRBV7-8
clone_size: .
j_call: TRBJ1-6
d_call: .
cdr3_nt: TGTGCCAGCAGCCCGAGGTGGACGGAGTCACCCCTCCACTTT
cdr3_aa: CASSPRWTESPLHF

v_call: TRBV27
clone_size: .
j_call: TRBJ1-1
d_call: .
cdr3_nt: TGTGCCAGCAGTTTATCCGGGGGCACTGAAGCTTTCTTT
cdr3_aa: CASSLSGGTEAFF

v_call: TRBV7-9
clone_size: .
j_call: TRBJ1-1
d_call: .
cdr3_nt: TGTGCCAGCAGCTTACTGGGGGAAAAGGGGGTCACTGAAGCTTTCTTT
cdr3_aa: CASSLLGEKGVTEAFF

v_call: TRBV2
clone_size: .
j_call: TRBJ2-7
d_call: TRBD1
cdr3_nt: TGTGCCAGCCAGGGGACAGGTTCCTACGAGCAGTACTTC
cdr3_aa: CASQGTGSYEQYF

v_call: TRBV30
clone_size: .
j_call: TRBJ2-7
d_call: TRBD2
cdr3_nt: TGTGCCTGGAGTAGGCTAGCGGGAGCCTACGAGCAGTACTTC
cdr3_aa: CAWSRLAGAYEQYF

v_call: TRBV6-1
clone_size: .
j_call: TRBJ2-7
d_call: .
cdr3_nt: TGTGCCAGCAGCCCCTCAACTGCCTACGAGCAGTACTTC
cdr3_aa: CASSPSTAYEQYF

v_call: TRBV18
clone_size: once
j_call: TRBJ2-7
d_call: .
cdr3_nt: TGTGCCAGCTCACTTAGGGACACTGACTACGAGCAGTACTTC
cdr3_aa: CASSLRDTDYEQYF

v_call: TRBV2
clone_size: .
j_call: TRBJ1-1
d_call: .
cdr3_nt: TGTGCCAGCAGCGGAGCCCCGGGACACCATGAAGCTTTCTTT
cdr3_aa: CASSGAPGHHEAFF

v_call: TRBV11-2
clone_size: .
j_call: TRBJ1-1
d_call: .
cdr3_nt: TGTGCCAGCAGCTTAGTGGGGGGCGTCGGGAACACTGAAGCTTTCTTT
cdr3_aa: CASSLVGGVGNTEAFF

v_call: TRBV10-1
clone_size: .
j_call: TRBJ2-3
d_call: TRBD2
cdr3_nt: TGCGCCAGCAGTGCAGGGACTAGCGGGACGTCAGATACGCAGTATTTT
cdr3_aa: CASSAGTSGTSDTQYF

v_call: TRBV5-6
clone_size: .
j_call: TRBJ2-5
d_call: .
cdr3_nt: TGTGCCAGCAGCTTGGGTGCCCCGCTGGAGACCCAGTACTTC
cdr3_aa: CASSLGAPLETQYF

v_call: TRBV5-1
clone_size: few
j_call: TRBJ2-3
d_call: .
cdr3_nt: TGCGCCAGCAGCTTGGGCCCCCAAAGGGGAGATACGCAGTATTTT
cdr3_aa: CASSLGPQRGDTQYF

v_call: TRBV9
clone_size: once
j_call: TRBJ2-1
d_call: .
cdr3_nt: TGTGCCAGCAGCGTCCCCGGTCAGGAGCAGTTCTTC
cdr3_aa: CASSVPGQEQFF

v_call: TRBV10-3
clone_size: few
j_call: TRBJ2-7
d_call: TRBD1
cdr3_nt: TGTGCCATCAGGTCCCGCGGACAGGGGGCCGACGAGCAGTACTTC
cdr3_aa: CAIRSRGQGADEQYF

v_call: TRBV6-1
clone_size: .
j_call: TRBJ1-4
d_call: TRBD1
cdr3_nt: TGTGCCAGCAGTGAAAACAGGGGTTACAATGAAAAACTGTTTTTT
cdr3_aa: CASSENRGYNEKLFF

v_call: TRBV11-2
clone_size: .
j_call: TRBJ1-2
d_call: .
cdr3_nt: TGTGCCAGCAGCCTTCCAGGACAGATTTATGGCTACACCTTC
cdr3_aa: CASSLPGQIYGYTF

v_call: TRBV27
clone_size: .
j_call: TRBJ1-1
d_call: .
cdr3_nt: TGTGCCAGCAGTATTAACAGGGACACTGAAGCTTTCTTT
cdr3_aa: CASSINRDTEAFF

v_call: TRBV5-4
clone_size: .
j_call: TRBJ2-1
d_call: .
cdr3_nt: TGTGCCAGCAGCTTGGACTTTTCCTACAATGAGCAGTTCTTC
cdr3_aa: CASSLDFSYNEQFF

v_call: TRBV29-1
clone_size: few
j_call: TRBJ2-7
d_call: TRBD2
cdr3_nt: TGCAGCGTTGGAGGGACTAGCGGAGTCTCCTACGAGCAGTACTTC
cdr3_aa: CSVGGTSGVSYEQYF

v_call: TRBV19
clone_size: .
j_call: TRBJ1-5
d_call: .
cdr3_nt: TGTGCCAGTAGTCCACCCGTCCGCAATCAGCCCCAGCATTTT
cdr3_aa: CASSPPVRNQPQHF

v_call: TRBV11-2
clone_size: .
j_call: TRBJ2-7
d_call: .
cdr3_nt: TGTGCCAGCAGCTTGAGGACTTTATCCTACGAGCAGTACTTC
cdr3_aa: CASSLRTLSYEQYF

v_call: TRBV19
clone_size: .
j_call: TRBJ1-3
d_call: .
cdr3_nt: TGTGCCAGCGCCGCGGGGATCGGTGGAAACACCATATATTTT
cdr3_aa: CASAAGIGGNTIYF

v_call: TRBV29-1
clone_size: .
j_call: TRBJ2-7
d_call: .
cdr3_nt: TGCAGCGTTGCTACCTACGAGCAGTACTTC
cdr3_aa: CSVATYEQYF

v_call: TRBV7-2
clone_size: .
j_call: TRBJ1-2
d_call: .
cdr3_nt: TGTGCCAGCAGCTTAGAAGGGGCTAGGGGCTACACCTTC
cdr3_aa: CASSLEGARGYTF

v_call: TRBV7-9
clone_size: .
j_call: TRBJ2-3
d_call: .
cdr3_nt: TGTGCCAGCAGCCAAATGGCCCCCGTAGGCACAGATACGCAGTATTTT
cdr3_aa: CASSQMAPVGTDTQYF

v_call: TRBV2
clone_size: once
j_call: TRBJ1-1
d_call: .
cdr3_nt: TGTGCCAGCAGCTACAGCATGAACACTGAAGCTTTCTTT
cdr3_aa: CASSYSMNTEAFF